A single sample is the source of the 8 T cell receptor beta chains below, sequenced in a study. The sorted Tregs were CD4+CD25+CD127-/low cells. TCRdb reprocessed the 5' RACE reads with MiXCR, giving one entry per CDR3 protein. The repertoire includes some 32,000 distinct CDR3 sequences, 25% to 30% of them detected once, and approximately 2.1% sits in the top ten. Sequencing was carried out using tumor-infiltrating Tregs sorted from the breast tumor. These receptors were collected from a female donor with breast cancer.

This clonotype was seen ten or more times. This chain connects TRBV6-5 to TRBJ1-1, with 12 bases lining up with TRBD1. V gave up 6 bases and J gave up 1 base; unmatched junction bases: 6. There are 16 residues in the CDR3. Germline V gene sequence: CDR1 MNHEY, CDR2 SVGAGI. The CDR3 region has the DNA TGTGCCAGCAGGCCCGGGACAGGGGGCGCGAACACTGAAGCTTTCTTT. This encodes CASRPGTGGANTEAFF.

This clonotype is labeled medium-sized. This chain links TRBV20-1 with TRBJ2-1; no definite D call. The germline V gene has CDR1 DFQATT and CDR2 SNEGSKA (reference sequence). Trimming cost V 3 bases and J 0 bases, with 9 bases left between them. This CDR3 is built from 14 residues. The CDR3 region has the DNA TGCAGTGCTAGTCGGTGGAACTCCTACAATGAGCAGTTCTTC. Residues: CSASRWNSYNEQFF.

In this sample, this clonotype turned up many times. The chain joins TRBV27 to TRBJ2-7; TRBD1 matches at 7 bases. The CDR3 consists of 15 residues. CDR1 is MNHEY, CDR2 SMNVEV, per germline (reference sequence). The J segment lost 2 bases and the V segment lost 0 bases, leaving 4 bases of the junction unmatched. As DNA, the CDR3 is TGTGCCAGCAGTTTATCGGGGCAGGGGGCCTACGAGCAGTACTTC. Protein: CASSLSGQGAYEQYF.

There are many counts of this clonotype. The chain uses TRBV15 and TRBJ1-5; D may be TRBD1 (6 bases). CDR1 is LNHNV, CDR2 YYDKDF, per germline (reference sequence). V gave up 5 bases and J gave up 0 bases, with 17 bases separating them. This CDR3 has 17 residues. The CDR3, as DNA: TGTGCCACCAGCCTACGTCGGGGGGCATATAGCAATCAGCCCCAGCATTTT. Protein: CATSLRRGAYSNQPQHF.

This clonotype has only a few counts. The chain carries TRBV12-3 or TRBV12-4 and TRBJ1-5, with D possibly TRBD1 on 6 matching bases. The CDR3 runs to 15 residues. Between the trimmed V and J ends, which lost 5 bases and 5 bases, there was a span of 16 bases. The CDR3 reads CASSPKGVGYQPQHF. The DNA for the CDR3 is TGTGCCAGCAGTCCCAAGGGGGTTGGATATCAGCCCCAGCATTTT.

Concerning this clonotype itself: No conserved phenylalanine or tryptophan is present at the end of the CDR3, so a read error is the likely explanation. The chain has TRBV3-1 and TRBJ1-1; D uncertain. Germline lookup yields CDR1 LGHDT and CDR2 YNNKEL (reference sequence). V lost 0 bases to trimming and J lost 1 base, with 9 bases between them. The CDR3 runs 15 residues. CDR3 DNA: TGTGCCAGCAGCCAAGATAGCCTCGGGAACACTGAAGCTTTCCTT. This translates into CASSQDSLGNTEAFL.

To note about this clonotype: This may be a read error, as it is one base from a much larger clone. The chain carries TRBV13 and TRBJ1-1; 10 bases align to TRBD1. CDR1 and CDR2 (germline): PRHDT, FYEKMQ (reference sequence). The CDR3 covers 15 residues. CDR3 DNA: TGTGCCAGCAGCCCATGGGGACAGGGGTACACTGAAGCTTACTTT. This encodes CASSPWGQGYTEAYF.

This clonotype came up many times. This sequence joins TRBV7-2 and TRBJ2-6, with 7 bases lining up with TRBD2. Germline CDR1 and CDR2: SGHTA and FQGNSA. The V segment lost 5 bases and the J segment 4 bases; nucleotides outside the gene matches: 8. The CDR3 totals 16 residues. DNA of the CDR3: TGTGCCAGCAGCCCCAAAGGGACTACGGGGGCCAACGTCCTGACTTTC. This encodes CASSPKGTTGANVLTF.